The T cell receptor (beta chain) described here comes from a study of graft-versus-host responses after intestinal transplantation. Study as a whole: Multivisceral, liver-intestinal, or isolated intestinal transplants were performed in recipients. Recipients uniformly received anti-thymocyte globulin induction, followed by tacrolimus and steroids for roughly three years.

Sequencing used immunoSEQ multiplex PCR; TCRdb keeps in-frame clones, though not all of them. The sample has tens of thousands of clones, roughly 90% seen once; the top ten hold approximately 0.11%. General study findings and limits: GvH clones turned up in recipient marrow; some had shown up first in ileum or blood. In patients with graft-donor T cell macrochimerism, allograft graft-versus-host to host-versus-graft clonal ratios were high.

Worth noting for this clone: The antigen remains undetermined. Relative to the germline gene, one junction end is altered; a read error may explain this.

This TCR came from a human donor who received an intestinal transplant. Sequencing was performed on unstimulated CD4+ T cells sorted from spleen or lymph node cells, taken before intestinal transplant.

The CDR3 region is CASSLAGTGAYEQYF. The CDR3 DNA reads as TGTGCCAGCAGCCTAGCCGGGACAGGCGCATACGAGCAGTACTTC. The chain recombines TRBV7-8 with TRBJ2-7; 8 positions match TRBD1. This CDR3 is built from 15 residues. Germline V CDR1 and CDR2: SGHVS, FQNEAQ.